Below are 3 T cell receptor beta chains sequenced from a single sample in a study of cytomegalovirus exposure and HLA in healthy donors. The method was immunoSEQ multiplex PCR; TCRdb's version includes in-frame clones alone and lacks a portion of them. The sample lists 200,000 to 250,000 clones, less than 85% occurring once. The sample taken for sequencing was PBMCs. The receptor source for this set is a woman aged 18-35 years in good health and CMV-seronegative.

The chain has TRBV25-1 and TRBJ1-1; 7 nucleotides match TRBD1. The CDR3 covers 13 residues. V dropped 5 bases and J dropped 1; count of bases not matched to a gene: 1. Per the germline V gene, CDR1 is MGHDK and CDR2 is SYGVNS. In nucleotides, the CDR3 is TGTGCCAGCAGTTGGACAGGGAACACTGAAGCTTTCTTT. Translating it yields CASSWTGNTEAFF.

The V and J genes are TRBV19 and TRBJ2-7; TRBD2 aligns across 7 bases. The CDR3 is made up of 14 amino acids. The germline gives CDR1 LNHDA, CDR2 SQIVND (reference sequence). With 5 bases clipped from V and 2 bases from J, the junction kept 6 bases outside the gene matches. CDR3: CASSLGGNPYEQYF. CDR3 bases: TGTGCCAGTAGTTTGGGGGGGAACCCCTACGAGCAGTACTTC.

V is TRBV14 and J is TRBJ2-1, with a tentative D call TRBD2 (5 bases). CDR3 size: 15 residues. From germline, CDR1 is SGHDN and CDR2 FVKESK. Trimming pared 4 bases from V and 5 bases from J, leaving 15 bases between. The CDR3 coding sequence is TGTGCCAGCAGCCTAGGACTTCCGGCAAACAATGAGCAGTTCTTC. It is translated as CASSLGLPANNEQFF.